Sequencing of this T cell receptor beta chain was carried out in a study of T cells in localized non-small cell lung cancer. Clones were sequenced by immunoSEQ multiplex PCR, and TCRdb holds only the in-frame ones, with some missing. The table records more than 45,000 clones, approximately 80% of them present only once. The CDR3 has 15 amino acids. V was cut by 3 bases and J by 0 bases, with 12 bases left in between. Germline values: CDR1 MNHEY, CDR2 SMNVEV (reference sequence). This TCR was recovered from a man aged 40 to 75 with stage III lung adenocarcinoma. The chain uses TRBV27 and TRBJ2-7, with D possibly matching TRBD1 (6 bases). The sequencing here drew on peripheral blood mononuclear cells, taken before any cancer treatment. In DNA form, the CDR3 reads TGTGCCAGCAGTTTGACAGGTTCTGGCTCCTACGAGCAGTACTTC. This codes for CASSLTGSGSYEQYF.